This T cell receptor beta chain was profiled in a study of blood T cell repertoires in COVID-19. Profiled with immunoSEQ multiplex PCR; TCRdb holds only in-frame clones, not every one. The sample has about 370,000 clones; nearly 90% are singletons. Germline loops: CDR1 MGHRA, CDR2 YSYEKL. This CDR3 is built from 16 residues. V was pared by 3 bases and J by 6 bases, with 8 bases of the junction left unmatched. Individuals aged 18 to 89 years were recruited from roughly 23 US areas. V and J are TRBV4-1 and TRBJ2-2; 9 bases agree with TRBD1. The clonotype comes from a woman under 40 who had recovered from COVID-19. Sequences were obtained from PBMCs or T cells enriched from blood (not recorded which). The CDR3 nucleotides read TGCGCCAGCAGCCACAGGACAGGGGCCGGCGCCGGGGAGCTGTTTTTT. This translates into CASSHRTGAGAGELFF.